These 5 T cell receptor beta chains were sequenced from one sample in a study of blood T cells in healthy people across ages. It was with a sample-barcoded 5' primer and a J-beta primer mix that a second PCR of about 6 to 12 cycles was run. One entry per CDR3 protein results from TCRdb running MiXCR on the 5' RACE reads. The sample carries roughly 1.6 million distinct CDR3 sequences, approximately 32% recorded once. Sequenced input: blood. The receptors come from a woman aged 25 to 39 in good health.

This clonotype was observed a handful of times. The chain recombines TRBV20-1 with TRBJ1-2, with D perhaps matching TRBD1 (5 bases). CDR1 is DFQATT and CDR2 is SNEGSKA in the germline V gene (reference sequence). The CDR3 runs to 12 residues. Between the trimmed V and J ends, which lost 3 bases and 5 bases, there was a span of 10 bases. CDR3 loop: CSARGVQYGYTF. The CDR3 DNA follows: TGCAGTGCTAGGGGGGTCCAATATGGCTACACCTTC.

A few counts support this clonotype. J is TRBJ1-1 and V is TRBV4-1; 9 bases are shared with TRBD1. With V trimmed by 3 bases and J by 4 bases, 6 bases remained unmatched. Germline V gene data show CDR1 as MGHRA and CDR2 as YSYEKL. This CDR3 region has 15 residues. CDR3 residues: CASSHATGGGTEAFF. In nucleotides, the CDR3 is TGCGCCAGCAGCCATGCTACAGGGGGCGGCACTGAAGCTTTCTTT.

Concerning this clonotype: Germline is not matched at one junction end, which may reflect a read error. V is TRBV9 and J is TRBJ2-3; TRBD2 matches 9 bases. The CDR3 runs to 14 residues. Germline CDR1 is SGDLS and CDR2 is YYNGEE. CDR3 sequence reads: CTSSVSGGADTQYF. In nucleotides, the CDR3 is TGTACCAGCAGCGTTAGCGGGGGAGCAGATACGCAGTATTTT. Together with reference TRBV9 and TRBJ2-3, the CDR3 gives the full variable domain: DSGVTQTPKHLITATGQRVTLRCSPRSGDLSVYWYQQSLDQGLQFLIQYYNGEERAKGNILERFSAQQFPDLHSELNLSSLELGDSALYFCTSSVSGGADTQYFGPGTRLTVL.

Ten or more counts support this clonotype. This chain uses TRBV20-1 with TRBJ2-4; D gene uncertain. Germline V gene lookup returns CDR1 DFQATT and CDR2 SNEGSKA (reference sequence). V lost 3 bases and J 0 bases, leaving 6 bases between the germline ends. The CDR3 length is 13 residues. This chain's CDR3 is CSASDAAKNIQYF. The CDR3 DNA sequence: TGCAGTGCTAGTGACGCAGCCAAAAACATTCAGTACTTC.

CDR3 nucleotide sequence: TGTGCCAGCAGTTTTCCTATACCCTACGAGCAGTACTTC. Residues: CASSFPIPYEQYF. The chain recombines TRBV28 with TRBJ2-7, with D uncertain. In germline, CDR1 is MDHEN, CDR2 SYDVKM. CDR3 length equals 13 residues. V was shortened by 3 bases and J by 2 bases, with 8 bases between the two germline ends.